These T cell receptor beta chains were read from a single sample in a study of cytomegalovirus exposure and HLA in healthy donors. Here immunoSEQ multiplex PCR was the method, and the copy in TCRdb shows in-frame clones only, minus some. Here the sample spans around 150,000 clones, roughly 80% being singletons. Specimen: PBMCs. The receptors derive from a man aged 50 or older in good health and CMV-seropositive. Both conserved end residues are part of each CDR3. D genes are given only for firm matches. Clone size is stated in some rows and not others, as once, few, many or a class when expanded.

v_gene	j_gene	abundance	d_gene	CDR3nt	CDR3aa
TRBV10-3	TRBJ2-5	NA	TRBD1	TGTGCCATCAGCGTAGACAGGGGGCGGGGGGAGCAGTACTTC	CAISVDRGRGEQYF
TRBV2	TRBJ1-2	once	TRBD1	TGTGTATGCCCCAGGGGGCGCTTCCGCGATGGCTACACCTTC	CVCPRGRFRDGYTF
TRBV28	TRBJ1-1	NA	NA	TGTGCCAGCAGTGCGACAGTTCTTGGGAACACTGAAGCTTTCTTT	CASSATVLGNTEAFF
TRBV6-6	TRBJ2-7	NA	NA	TGTGCCAGCAGTTTACCCTCCTGGGACAACTCCTACGAGCAGTACTTC	CASSLPSWDNSYEQYF
TRBV5-6	TRBJ1-1	NA	NA	TGTGCCAGCAGCGTCCTAGGGGGGGGGAACACTGAAGCTTTCTTT	CASSVLGGGNTEAFF
TRBV19	TRBJ1-1	few	NA	TGTGCCAGTAGTATCGGGGGGGCTGGGACTGAAGCTTTCTTT	CASSIGGAGTEAFF
TRBV28	TRBJ1-4	NA	NA	TGTGCCAGCGGGAGACAGGCGTCAACTAATGAAAAACTGTTTTTT	CASGRQASTNEKLFF
TRBV27	TRBJ1-6	NA	TRBD1	TGTGCCAGCAGTTTATGGGGACAGAGAAGAAATTCACCCCTCCACTTT	CASSLWGQRRNSPLHF
TRBV7-9	TRBJ2-6	once	NA	TGTGCCAGCAGCCTTCACAGGGACCCCTCTGGGGCCAACGTCCTGACTTTC	CASSLHRDPSGANVLTF
TRBV6-5	TRBJ1-2	NA	NA	TGTGCCAGCAAGGATGGAAGGGGTTTCTATGGCTACACCTTC	CASKDGRGFYGYTF
TRBV28	TRBJ1-1	NA	NA	TGTGCCAGCAGCAAGAACACTGAAGCTTTCTTT	CASSKNTEAFF
TRBV4-3	TRBJ1-4	few	TRBD1	TGCGCCAGCAGCCAGGGACCACAGGGGGCTGGTGAAAAACTGTTTTTT	CASSQGPQGAGEKLFF
TRBV6-1	TRBJ2-5	few	NA	TGTGCCAGCAGGGGGGACTTTGAGACCCAGTACTTC	CASRGDFETQYF
TRBV19	TRBJ2-5	NA	TRBD1	TGTGCCAGTAGTGGCAACAGGGGAGAGACCCAGTACTTC	CASSGNRGETQYF
TRBV28	TRBJ2-1	NA	TRBD2	TGTGCCAGCAGTTTAGGGACTAGTCGTGATGAGCAGTTCTTC	CASSLGTSRDEQFF
TRBV4-3	TRBJ2-5	NA	TRBD2	TGCGCCAGCAGCCAAGATCCAGCGGGGGGAGGAAAGGAGACCCAGTACTTC	CASSQDPAGGGKETQYF
TRBV30	TRBJ2-1	NA	TRBD1	TGTGCCTGGAGCAGACAGGGGCGAGGTGAGCAGTTCTTC	CAWSRQGRGEQFF
TRBV9	TRBJ2-1	NA	NA	TGTGCCAGCAGCGTAGGTTGGTTCTCGAGCTCCTACAATGAGCAGTTCTTC	CASSVGWFSSSYNEQFF
TRBV6-6	TRBJ2-7	NA	NA	TGTGCCAGCTCCTCACAGGGTTCCTACGAGCAGTACTTC	CASSSQGSYEQYF
TRBV29-1	TRBJ1-5	NA	NA	TGCAGCGTTCCCCCAACACGTAGCAATCAGCCCCAGCATTTT	CSVPPTRSNQPQHF
TRBV7-6	TRBJ2-2	NA	NA	TGTGCCAGCATGGCGGGAACCGGGGAGCTGTTTTTT	CASMAGTGELFF
TRBV7-3	TRBJ2-1	NA	NA	TGTGCCAGCAGCTTAATACGGGAAGGGGGCAATGAGCAGTTCTTC	CASSLIREGGNEQFF
TRBV27	TRBJ1-1	NA	TRBD1	TGTGCCAGCAGTTTCCGTCCTCCGGGACAGGGCTTCTCTTACACTGAAGCTTTCTTT	CASSFRPPGQGFSYTEAFF
TRBV9	TRBJ1-2	NA	NA	TGTGCCAGCACCTCACCAAGCAGGCAACACCTTAACTATGGCTACACCTTC	CASTSPSRQHLNYGYTF
TRBV2	TRBJ2-2	NA	TRBD1	TGTGCCAGCACGGGGCGTCCCGGGACAGGGGGTACCGCCGTCACCGGGGAGCTGTTTTTT	CASTGRPGTGGTAVTGELFF
TRBV5-4	TRBJ2-3	NA	TRBD2	TGCGCCAGCAGCCAAGCTAGCGGGGGGGCCAGTAAGGGGAATACGCAGTATTTT	CASSQASGGASKGNTQYF
TRBV2	TRBJ2-1	NA	NA	TGTGCCAGCGAACCGCAGGGGAATTCCTACAATGAGCAGTTCTTC	CASEPQGNSYNEQFF
TRBV29-1	TRBJ2-7	NA	NA	TGCAGCGTTGCAGACAGTTCCTACGAGCAGTACTTC	CSVADSSYEQYF
TRBV29-1	TRBJ1-6	NA	NA	TGCAGCGTGATGGACAGCTCCTATAATTCACCCCTCCACTTT	CSVMDSSYNSPLHF
TRBV7-2	TRBJ2-1	NA	TRBD2	TGTGCCAGCAGCAGAGGACTAGCTCCCAATGAGCAGTTCTTC	CASSRGLAPNEQFF
TRBV2	TRBJ1-3	NA	NA	TGTGCCAGCCGCGCCACAGGCTACTCTGGAAACACCATATATTTT	CASRATGYSGNTIYF
TRBV1	TRBJ2-7	NA	NA	TGCACCAGCAGCCAAGTTTGGGGGGAAAAGGGGGCGGTCGAGCAGTACTTC	CTSSQVWGEKGAVEQYF
TRBV10-3	TRBJ2-2	NA	TRBD2	TGTGCCATCCAGGAGTCAAGCGGGAGACGGTACACCGGGGAGCTGTTTTTT	CAIQESSGRRYTGELFF
TRBV5-8	TRBJ2-5	NA	TRBD2	TGTGCCACCTCAGGACTAGCGGGAGGACTGTACCAAGAGACCCAGTACTTC	CATSGLAGGLYQETQYF
TRBV27	TRBJ2-1	NA	TRBD1	TGTGCCACCTCGTCGGGGACAGGTGCTTACAATGAGCAGTTCTTC	CATSSGTGAYNEQFF
TRBV10-3	TRBJ2-2	NA	NA	TGTGCCATCAGTGCGGGGAACACCGGGGAGCTGTTTTTT	CAISAGNTGELFF
TRBV5-1	TRBJ2-1	NA	NA	TGCGCCAGCATGGACAGCTACAATGAGCAGTTCTTC	CASMDSYNEQFF
TRBV7-3	TRBJ2-1	NA	TRBD1	TGTGCCAGCAGCTTTGACAGGGGGTCCTACAATGAGCAGTTCTTC	CASSFDRGSYNEQFF
TRBV15	TRBJ2-6	NA	TRBD1	TGTGCCACCAGCATCAGGGGGTCTGGGGCCAACGTCCTGACTTTC	CATSIRGSGANVLTF
TRBV7-9	TRBJ2-3	NA	TRBD2	TGTGCCAGCAGCCGATTAGCGGGAGGTAGGACAGATACGCAGTATTTT	CASSRLAGGRTDTQYF
TRBV30	TRBJ2-1	few	TRBD2	TGTGCCTGGAGTCACGGGACTAGACTCTACAATGAGCAGTTCTTC	CAWSHGTRLYNEQFF
TRBV5-4	TRBJ1-1	NA	NA	TGTGCCAGCAGCCCCTCGCTTCAATCCGGGGGCACTGAAGCTTTCTTT	CASSPSLQSGGTEAFF
TRBV6-1	TRBJ2-7	few	TRBD2	TGTGCCAGCAGTATCCAGCGGGGCCCCTACGAGCAGTACTTC	CASSIQRGPYEQYF
TRBV18	TRBJ1-1	NA	NA	TGTGCCAGCTCACCCCGGGGGGAGAGCACTGAAGCTTTCTTT	CASSPRGESTEAFF
TRBV5-4	TRBJ2-5	NA	TRBD2	TGTGCCAGCAGCTTGTTAGGACTAGCGGGGGGGATGGAGACCCAGTACTTC	CASSLLGLAGGMETQYF
TRBV4-1	TRBJ1-1	few	NA	TGCGCCAGCAGCCAAGCGGCAGGGCTCACTGAAGCTTTCTTT	CASSQAAGLTEAFF
TRBV6-5	TRBJ1-2	NA	NA	TGTGCCAGCAGTTATGATACAGGGATTGACTATGGCTACACCTTC	CASSYDTGIDYGYTF